These 9 T cell receptor delta chains were all obtained from the same sample, sequenced in a study of delta chains in infants with herpesvirus infections. Reverse transcription of PBMC RNA used primers specific for the gamma and delta chains. TCRdb re-processed the RT-PCR reads using CATT. The table lists 3,400 or so delta-chain clones, approximately 32% of them singletons. Sequenced material: peripheral blood, taken at time point 3 of longitudinal follow-up. Every receptor here comes from a human donor who was a Ugandan infant, either HIV-exposed or HIV-unexposed (not recorded which).

In this sample, this clone turned up a few times. In the same sample, other DNA sequences code for this CDR3. The gene calls are TRDV2 and TRDJ3; 7 nucleotides match TRDD3. Germline CDR1 reads GEAIGNYY; CDR2 reads EKD. The V segment lost 1 base and the J segment 0 bases; nucleotides outside the gene matches: 5. The CDR3 extends over 18 amino acids. DNA of the CDR3: TGTGCCTGTGACACTTTGGGGGACAGCTCCTGGGACACCCGACAGATGTTTTTC. It yields the protein CACDTLGDSSWDTRQMFF.

V is TRDV1 and J is TRDJ1; the D gene is possibly TRDD3 (5 bases). The CDR3 spans 17 residues. Trimming pared 0 bases from V and 0 bases from J, leaving 14 bases between. Germline values: CDR1 TSWWSYY, CDR2 QGS. The CDR3 DNA sequence: TGTGCTCTTGGGGAACTAAGCAGTGGTGGGGACACCGATAAACTCATCTTT. Amino acid sequence: CALGELSSGGDTDKLIF.

The V and J genes are TRDV2 and TRDJ3, with TRDD3 identical over 8 bases. Germline V gene sequence: CDR1 GEAIGNYY, CDR2 EKD. The CDR3 has 18 amino acids. Trimming removed 0 bases from V and 2 bases from J; junction bases left unmatched: 5. The CDR3 DNA reads TGTGCCTGTGACACCGTAGGGGGGGATACCTGGGACACCCGACAGATGTTTTTC. Amino acid sequence: CACDTVGGDTWDTRQMFF.

The V and J genes are TRDV1 and TRDJ1; TRDD3 agrees at 10 bases. V lost 5 bases to trimming and J lost 4 bases; unmatched junction nucleotides: 16. The CDR3 length is 18 residues. Per germline, CDR1 TSWWSYY and CDR2 QGS. The CDR3 loop reads CALGPSPVLGDSGDKLIF. The CDR3 DNA sequence: TGTGCTCTTGGGCCTTCCCCCGTACTGGGGGATTCGGGCGATAAACTCATCTTT.

The sample holds a few counts of this clone. The chain recombines TRDV1 with TRDJ2; 7 positions agree with TRDD3. This CDR3 comprises 20 residues. V dropped 1 base and J dropped 0; count of bases not matched to a gene: 14. From germline, CDR1 is TSWWSYY and CDR2 QGS. The CDR3 DNA reads as TGTGCTCTTGGGGAACGAGTATATCGTGGATACGCGGCTTTGACAGCACAACTCTTCTTT. Protein: CALGERVYRGYAALTAQLFF.

This clone was picked up one time. This may be a read error: a much more frequent sequence differs by one nucleotide. This rearrangement joins TRDV2 to TRDJ3; 10 nucleotides line up with TRDD3. Germline V gene lookup returns CDR1 GEAIGNYY and CDR2 EKD. The CDR3 extends over 19 amino acids. The V gene end was trimmed by 0 bases and the J gene end by 2 bases; junction bases not matched to a gene: 6. The CDR3 sequence is CACDTVLGDPTWDTRQMFF. The CDR3 DNA follows: TGTGCCTGTGACACCGTACTGGGGGATCCGACCTGGGACACCCGACAGATGTTTTTC.

This clone showed up just once. V is TRDV1 and J is TRDJ1, with 9 nucleotides matching TRDD3. In germline, CDR1 is TSWWSYY, CDR2 QGS. The CDR3 runs to 26 residues. V lost 4 bases to trimming and J lost 1 base; unmatched junction nucleotides: 37. The CDR3: CALGGTERILRPYWGTPQWGTDKLIF. Written as DNA, the CDR3 is TGTGCTCTTGGGGGAACCGAAAGGATCTTACGTCCCTACTGGGGGACCCCCCAGTGGGGCACCGATAAACTCATCTTT.

Details on this clone: Since a far larger clone is one base different, this is likely a read error. The rearrangement joins TRDV1 to TRDJ1, with 10 bases lining up with TRDD3. The CDR3 consists of 20 residues. From germline, CDR1 is TSWWSYY and CDR2 QGS. The CDR3 reads CALGKCPYTLLGDLTDILIF. The CDR3 DNA reads TGTGCTCTTGGGAAATGCCCGTACACCTTACTGGGGGATCTCACCGATATACTCATCTTT.

Details on this clone: A single base separates this from a much larger clone, so it may be a read error. The V and J genes are TRDV2 and TRDJ3; 8 bases agree with TRDD3. The germline V gene encodes CDR1 GEAIGNYY and CDR2 EKD. This CDR3 comprises 19 residues. In DNA, the CDR3 is TGTGCCCGTGACACCGTACTGGGGGGCAGCTCCTGGGACACCCGACAGATGTTTTTC. It specifies CARDTVLGGSSWDTRQMFF.